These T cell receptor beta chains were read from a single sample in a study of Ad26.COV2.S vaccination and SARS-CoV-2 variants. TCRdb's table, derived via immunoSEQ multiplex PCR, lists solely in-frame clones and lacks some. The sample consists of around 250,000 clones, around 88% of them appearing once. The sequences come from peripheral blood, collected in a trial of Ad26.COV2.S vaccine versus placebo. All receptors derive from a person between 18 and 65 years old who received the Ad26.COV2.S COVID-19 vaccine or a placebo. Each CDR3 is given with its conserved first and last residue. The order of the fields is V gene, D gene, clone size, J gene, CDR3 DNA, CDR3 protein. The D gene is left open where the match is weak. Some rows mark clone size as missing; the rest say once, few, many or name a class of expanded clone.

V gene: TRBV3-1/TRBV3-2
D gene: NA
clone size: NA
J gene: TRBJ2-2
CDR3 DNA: TGTGCCAGCAGCCAATCGTCCACCGGGGAGCTGTTTTTT
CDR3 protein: CASSQSSTGELFF

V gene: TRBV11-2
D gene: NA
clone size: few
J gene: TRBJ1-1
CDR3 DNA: TGTGCCAGCAGCTTATCCCCCCAATTTGAAGCTTTCTTT
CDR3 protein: CASSLSPQFEAFF

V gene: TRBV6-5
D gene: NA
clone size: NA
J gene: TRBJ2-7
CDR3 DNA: TGTGCCAGCAGTTACTCGGTGCGGGGAAGGAACGAGCAGTACTTC
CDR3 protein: CASSYSVRGRNEQYF

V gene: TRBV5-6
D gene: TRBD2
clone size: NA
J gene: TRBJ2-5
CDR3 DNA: TGTGCCAGCAGCTTGGTGGGACTAGCGGAGGGGCAAGAGACCCAGTACTTC
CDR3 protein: CASSLVGLAEGQETQYF

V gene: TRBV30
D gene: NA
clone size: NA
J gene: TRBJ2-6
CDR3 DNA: TGTGCCTGGATGGGGAATGGGGCCAACGTCCTGACTTTC
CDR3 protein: CAWMGNGANVLTF

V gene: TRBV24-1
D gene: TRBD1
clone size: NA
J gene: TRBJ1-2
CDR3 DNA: TGTGCCACCAGTGATCCCGGACAGGGGGGAAACTATGGCTACACCTTC
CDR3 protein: CATSDPGQGGNYGYTF

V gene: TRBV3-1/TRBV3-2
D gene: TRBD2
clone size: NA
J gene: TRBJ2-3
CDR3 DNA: TGTGCCAGCAGCCAAGATCCTAGCGGGAGCGCTGATACGCAGTATTTT
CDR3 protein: CASSQDPSGSADTQYF

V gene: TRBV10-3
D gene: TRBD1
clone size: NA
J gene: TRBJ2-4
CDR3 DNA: TGTGCCATCAGTGAGACAGGGGGCTTCCTGACCAAAAACATTCAGTACTTC
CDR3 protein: CAISETGGFLTKNIQYF

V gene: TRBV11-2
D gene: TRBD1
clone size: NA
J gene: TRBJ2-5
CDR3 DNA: TGTGCCAGCAGCTCCCGTTCTAAGACAGGGTACGGGGAGACCCAGTACTTC
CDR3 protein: CASSSRSKTGYGETQYF

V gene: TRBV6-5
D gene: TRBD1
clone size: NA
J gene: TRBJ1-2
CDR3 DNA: TGTGCCAGCAGAGCAGGACAGGTTAACTATGGCTACACCTTC
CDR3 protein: CASRAGQVNYGYTF

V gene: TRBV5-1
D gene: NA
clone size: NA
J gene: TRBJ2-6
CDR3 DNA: TGCGCCAGCAGCTTGGGAGGATACTCTGGGGCCAACGTCCTGACTTTC
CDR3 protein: CASSLGGYSGANVLTF

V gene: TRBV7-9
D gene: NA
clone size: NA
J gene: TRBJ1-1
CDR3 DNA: TGTGCCAGCAATGAGGGGCGCCGGACTGAAGCTTTCTTT
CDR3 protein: CASNEGRRTEAFF

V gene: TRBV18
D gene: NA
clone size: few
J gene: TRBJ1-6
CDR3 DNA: TGTGCCAGCTCACCACTCGGGGGCTATAATTCACCCCTCCACTTT
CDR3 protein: CASSPLGGYNSPLHF

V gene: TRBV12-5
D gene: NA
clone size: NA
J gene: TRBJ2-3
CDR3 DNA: TGTGCTAGTGGTTCTCTCATCGGCACGCAGTATTTT
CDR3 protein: CASGSLIGTQYF

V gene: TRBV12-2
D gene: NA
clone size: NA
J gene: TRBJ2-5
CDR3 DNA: TGTGCAAGTCGCTCCTCTGAGTATTGTAGGGGGTCTTTATATAAGGTAGAGACCCAGTACTTC
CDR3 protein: CASRSSEYCRGSLYKVETQYF

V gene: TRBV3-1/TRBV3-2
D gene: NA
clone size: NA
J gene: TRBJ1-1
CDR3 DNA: TGTGCCAGCAGCCGCGGGGGGGTTGCAACGGACACTGAAGCTTTCTTT
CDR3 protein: CASSRGGVATDTEAFF

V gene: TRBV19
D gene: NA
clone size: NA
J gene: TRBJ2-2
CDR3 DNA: TGTGCCAGTAGTATAACACAGGGAGGGTCCACCGGGGAGCTGTTTTTT
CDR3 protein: CASSITQGGSTGELFF

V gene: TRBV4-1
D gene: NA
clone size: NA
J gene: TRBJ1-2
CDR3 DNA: TGCGCCAGCAGCCGCCCGGGACTTAACTATGGCTACACCTTC
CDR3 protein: CASSRPGLNYGYTF

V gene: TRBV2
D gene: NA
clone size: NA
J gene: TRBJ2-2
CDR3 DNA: TGTGCCAGCAGTCCCGGGAGGGGGCAGGCCGGGGAGCTGTTTTTT
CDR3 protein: CASSPGRGQAGELFF

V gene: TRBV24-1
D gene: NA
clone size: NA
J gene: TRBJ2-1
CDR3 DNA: TGTGCCACCAGTGATCGGCAGAACTCCTACAATGAGCAGTTCTTC
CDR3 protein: CATSDRQNSYNEQFF

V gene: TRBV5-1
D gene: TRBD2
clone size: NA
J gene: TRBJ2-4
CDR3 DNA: TGCGCCAGCAGCTTGGGACTAGCGGGAATAGCCAAAAACATTCAGTACTTC
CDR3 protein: CASSLGLAGIAKNIQYF

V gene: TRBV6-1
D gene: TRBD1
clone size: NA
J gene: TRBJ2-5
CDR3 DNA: TGTGCCAGCAGTGAACGGACAGGGAGGGAGACCCAGTACTTC
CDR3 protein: CASSERTGRETQYF

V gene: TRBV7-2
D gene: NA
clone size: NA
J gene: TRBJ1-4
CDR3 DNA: TGTGCCAGCAGCACACAGGTGTCCGAAAAACTGTTTTTT
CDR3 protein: CASSTQVSEKLFF

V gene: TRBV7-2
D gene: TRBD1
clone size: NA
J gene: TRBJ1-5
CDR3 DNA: TGTGCCAGCAGCACCCGGACAGGGGGTTACAATCAGCCCCAGCATTTT
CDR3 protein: CASSTRTGGYNQPQHF

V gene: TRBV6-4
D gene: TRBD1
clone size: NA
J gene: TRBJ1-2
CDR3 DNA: TGTGCCAGCAGTGCCACAGGGGGATATGGCTACACCTTC
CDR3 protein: CASSATGGYGYTF

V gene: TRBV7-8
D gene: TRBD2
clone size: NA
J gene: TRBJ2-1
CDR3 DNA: TGTGCCAGCAGCTTAAACCCCAGGGCTAGCGGGAACAATGAGCAGTTCTTC
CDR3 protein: CASSLNPRASGNNEQFF

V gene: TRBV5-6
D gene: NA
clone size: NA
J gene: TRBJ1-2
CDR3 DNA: TGTGCCAGCAGCTTGCCAGGCCACTATGGCTACACCTTC
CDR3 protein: CASSLPGHYGYTF

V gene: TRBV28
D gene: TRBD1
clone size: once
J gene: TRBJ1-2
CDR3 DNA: TGTGCGCACACAGGGGCTAACTATGGCTACACCTTC
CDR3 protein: CAHTGANYGYTF

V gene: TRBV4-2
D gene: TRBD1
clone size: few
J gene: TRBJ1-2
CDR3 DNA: TGTGCCAGCAGCCTTTCCGGGACAGGGGGTGGTGGCTACACCTTC
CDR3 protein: CASSLSGTGGGGYTF

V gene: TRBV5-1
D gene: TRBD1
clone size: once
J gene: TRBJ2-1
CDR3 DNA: TGCGCCAGCAATTTGGGGACAGGGACCCGTGATAAGCAGTTCTTC
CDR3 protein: CASNLGTGTRDKQFF

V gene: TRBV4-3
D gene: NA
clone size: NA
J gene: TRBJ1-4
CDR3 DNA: TGCGCCAGCAGCCAGGGTTCCCAGAGGTGGCGGATTAATGAAAAACTGTTTTTT
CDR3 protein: CASSQGSQRWRINEKLFF

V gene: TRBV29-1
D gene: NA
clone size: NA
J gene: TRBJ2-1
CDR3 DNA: TGCAGCGTTGAAGGGGGCAATGAGCAGTTCTTC
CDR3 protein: CSVEGGNEQFF

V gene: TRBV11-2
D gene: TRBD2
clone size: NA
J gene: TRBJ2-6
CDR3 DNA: TGTGCCAGCAGCCTTAGAGGGAGCGGGGTGTACTCTGGGGCCAACGTCCTGACTTTC
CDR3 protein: CASSLRGSGVYSGANVLTF

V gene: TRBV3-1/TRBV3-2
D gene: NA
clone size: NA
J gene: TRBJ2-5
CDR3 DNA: TGTGCCAGCAGCCAAGGCGTGGAGACCCAGTACTTC
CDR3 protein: CASSQGVETQYF

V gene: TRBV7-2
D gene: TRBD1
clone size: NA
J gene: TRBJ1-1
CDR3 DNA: TGTGCCAGCAGCCCCCGGGGGACAGCCGGGTGGACTGAAGCTTTCTTT
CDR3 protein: CASSPRGTAGWTEAFF

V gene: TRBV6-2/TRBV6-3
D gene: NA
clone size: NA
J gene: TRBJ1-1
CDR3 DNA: TGTGCCAGCAGTTACGGGGCCCGGAGGGGCACTGAAGCTTTCTTT
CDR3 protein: CASSYGARRGTEAFF

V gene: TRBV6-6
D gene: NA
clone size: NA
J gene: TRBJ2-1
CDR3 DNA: TGTGCCAGCAGTACCCAGACTGCCGTGATTGAGCAGTTCTTC
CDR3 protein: CASSTQTAVIEQFF

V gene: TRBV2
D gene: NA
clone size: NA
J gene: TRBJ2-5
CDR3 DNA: TGTGCCGGAGGAGGGGGAGAGGAGACCCAGTACTTC
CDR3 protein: CAGGGGEETQYF

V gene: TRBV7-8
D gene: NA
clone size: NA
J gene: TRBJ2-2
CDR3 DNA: TGTGCCAGCAGCTTGTTTGGTTATTCGAACACCGGGGAGCTGTTTTTT
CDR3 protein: CASSLFGYSNTGELFF

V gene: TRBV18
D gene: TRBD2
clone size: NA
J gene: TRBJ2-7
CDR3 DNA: TGTGCCAGCTCACCACAGACTAGCGGGGGGGAGTACTTC
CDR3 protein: CASSPQTSGGEYF

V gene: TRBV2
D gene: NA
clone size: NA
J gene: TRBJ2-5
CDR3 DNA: TGTGCCGGCCCCATAGGAGAGACCCAGTACTTC
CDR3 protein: CAGPIGETQYF